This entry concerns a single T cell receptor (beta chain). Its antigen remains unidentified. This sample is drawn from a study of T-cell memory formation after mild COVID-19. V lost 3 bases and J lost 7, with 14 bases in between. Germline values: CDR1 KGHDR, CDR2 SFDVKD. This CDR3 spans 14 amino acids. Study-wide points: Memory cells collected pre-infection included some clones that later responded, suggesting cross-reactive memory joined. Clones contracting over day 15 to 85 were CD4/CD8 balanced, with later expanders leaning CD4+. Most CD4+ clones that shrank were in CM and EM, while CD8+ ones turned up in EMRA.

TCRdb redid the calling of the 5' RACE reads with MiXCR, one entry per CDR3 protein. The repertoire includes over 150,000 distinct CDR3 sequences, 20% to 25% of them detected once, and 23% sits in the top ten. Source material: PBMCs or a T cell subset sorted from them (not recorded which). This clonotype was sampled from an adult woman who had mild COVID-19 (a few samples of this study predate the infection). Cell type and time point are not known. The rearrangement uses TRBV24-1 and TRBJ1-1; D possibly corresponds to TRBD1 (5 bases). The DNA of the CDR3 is TGTGCCACCAGTGATCCCAACGGGGCAGGTGAAGCTTTCTTT. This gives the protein CATSDPNGAGEAFF.